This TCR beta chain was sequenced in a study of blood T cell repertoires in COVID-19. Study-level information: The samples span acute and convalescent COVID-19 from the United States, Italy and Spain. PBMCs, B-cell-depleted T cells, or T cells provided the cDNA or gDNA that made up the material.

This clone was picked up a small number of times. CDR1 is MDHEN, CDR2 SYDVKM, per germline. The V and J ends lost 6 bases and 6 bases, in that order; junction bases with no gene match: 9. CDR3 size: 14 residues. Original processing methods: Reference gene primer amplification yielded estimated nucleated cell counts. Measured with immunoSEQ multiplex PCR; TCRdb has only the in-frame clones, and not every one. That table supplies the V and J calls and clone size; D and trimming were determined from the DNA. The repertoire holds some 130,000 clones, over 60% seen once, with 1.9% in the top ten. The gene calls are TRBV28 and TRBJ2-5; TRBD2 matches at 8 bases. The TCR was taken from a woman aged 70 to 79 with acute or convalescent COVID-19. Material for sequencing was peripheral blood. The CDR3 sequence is CASSPGLAMKTQYF. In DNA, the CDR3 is TGTGCCAGCAGCCCTGGACTAGCAATGAAGACCCAGTACTTC.